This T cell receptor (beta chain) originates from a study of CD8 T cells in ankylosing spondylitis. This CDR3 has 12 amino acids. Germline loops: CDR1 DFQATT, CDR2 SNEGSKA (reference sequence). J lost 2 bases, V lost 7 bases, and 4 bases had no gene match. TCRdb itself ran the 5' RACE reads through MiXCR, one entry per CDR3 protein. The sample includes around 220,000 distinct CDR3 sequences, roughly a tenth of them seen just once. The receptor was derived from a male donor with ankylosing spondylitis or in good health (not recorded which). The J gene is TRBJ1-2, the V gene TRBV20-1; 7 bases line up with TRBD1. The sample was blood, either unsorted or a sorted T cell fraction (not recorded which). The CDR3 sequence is CSGGQPNYGYTF. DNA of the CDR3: TGCAGTGGGGGACAGCCAAACTATGGCTACACCTTC.